This T cell receptor (beta chain) came from a study of shared clonotypes between healthy human individuals. Study-wide findings and caveats: Relative to their counterparts shared across all four donors, non-shared clonotypes exhibited diminished generation probabilities.

Repertoires were generated with immunoSEQ multiplex PCR, while TCRdb's copy carries only in-frame clones and drops some. The data hold more than 2,000,000 clones, with 85% to 95% observed a single time. A word on this clone: Its antigen is unknown. The sample holds other DNA sequences that translate to the same CDR3.

Sequenced: naive CD4+ T cells sorted from blood. The subset: CD45RA+ positively selected. The receptor was derived from a young man in good health.

This CDR3 reads CASSSSGGTDTQYF. The CDR3 DNA reads as TGTGCCAGCAGCTCAAGTGGAGGGACAGATACGCAGTATTTT. The chain carries TRBV7-9 and TRBJ2-3, with a possible D match to TRBD2 (6 bases). V lost 4 bases, J lost 3 bases, and 11 bases lay in between. The CDR3 runs 14 residues. The germline gives CDR1 SEHNR, CDR2 FQNEAQ (reference sequence).